The 28 T cell receptor beta chains below come from one sample, sequenced in a study of lymphopenia after photon versus proton radiotherapy. Clones were read by immunoSEQ multiplex PCR, and TCRdb kept only the in-frame ones, dropping some. Among about 15,000 clones listed, 85% to 90% were seen once. The sequenced sample was peripheral blood, obtained from a patient treated with proton-based radiotherapy. The origin of the receptors is a man aged 65-85 years with pancreatic cancer.

The rearrangement joins TRBV2 to TRBJ1-2; 8 bases align to TRBD1. Germline V gene sequence: CDR1 SNHLY, CDR2 FYNNEI. This CDR3 has 19 amino acids. J gave up 0 bases and V 5 bases, and 17 bases lay outside the gene matches. The DNA of the CDR3 is TGTGCCAGCAGTTGGGTCCCGGGACAGGTCCGGGAAGCTAACTATGGCTACACCTTC. Its translation is CASSWVPGQVREANYGYTF.

The CDR3 DNA reads as TGTGCCATCAGTGATGGGGCTCAACAGAGGGACACTGAAGCTTTCTTT. Amino acid sequence: CAISDGAQQRDTEAFF. J is TRBJ1-1 and V is TRBV10-3; possibly TRBD1 for D (5 bases). The V end was cut by 3 bases, the J end by 3 bases, with 17 bases between. Germline loops: CDR1 ENHRY, CDR2 SYGVKD. CDR3 length equals 16 residues.

The rearrangement joins TRBV6-5 to TRBJ1-1; D gene ambiguous. Deletions cut 1 base from V and 5 bases from J, with 17 bases between. Germline CDR1 MNHEY, CDR2 SVGAGI. The CDR3 length is 16 residues. CDR3 amino acids: CASSYYHDALGTEAFF. In nucleotides, the CDR3 is TGTGCCAGCAGTTACTACCACGACGCCCTGGGGACTGAAGCTTTCTTT.

The chain carries TRBV5-1 and TRBJ1-5, with D perhaps matching TRBD1 (6 bases). The CDR3 runs to 15 residues. Trimming stripped 3 bases from V and 3 bases from J, with 13 bases between. Germline V lookup: CDR1 SGHRS, CDR2 YFSETQ. The CDR3: CASSSGPGANQPQHF. CDR3 DNA sequence: TGCGCCAGCAGCTCGGGGCCAGGGGCCAATCAGCCCCAGCATTTT.

The V call is TRBV25-1, the J call TRBJ1-2; D call uncertain. Germline lookup yields CDR1 MGHDK and CDR2 SYGVNS. CDR3 size: 12 residues. The ends were cut back, 6 bases at V and 4 bases at J, with 9 bases in the middle. DNA for the CDR3: TGTGCCAGCAGGACAAATCTCTATGGCTACACCTTC. As protein: CASRTNLYGYTF.

V and J are TRBV19 and TRBJ1-2, with unresolved D. V lost 5 bases and J 4 bases, leaving 8 bases between the germline ends. The V gene's germline CDR1 is LNHDA and CDR2 SQIVND (reference sequence). This CDR3 has 12 residues. CDR3 amino acids: CASSPRSYGYTF. CDR3 sequence (DNA): TGTGCCAGTAGTCCCCGGAGCTATGGCTACACCTTC.

The rearrangement links TRBV6-1 to TRBJ2-5, with 10 bases matching TRBD2. V trimming: 3 bases; J trimming: 5 bases; junction bases outside the gene matches: 6. Germline CDR1 is MNHNS and CDR2 is SASEGT. The CDR3 totals 15 residues. CDR3 sequence: CASSEISGGWETQYF. As DNA, the CDR3 is TGTGCCAGCAGTGAGATTAGCGGGGGGTGGGAGACCCAGTACTTC.

The chain carries TRBV28 and TRBJ1-1; D is unresolved. The CDR3 consists of 14 residues. The V gene lost 5 bases and the J gene lost 0 bases, with 10 bases spanning the gap. Germline CDR1 reads MDHEN; CDR2 reads SYDVKM. CDR3 amino acids: CASSHRTLNTEAFF. CDR3 nucleotides: TGTGCCAGCAGTCACAGAACCCTGAACACTGAAGCTTTCTTT.

V usage is TRBV6-1 and J usage is TRBJ2-5; D is tentatively TRBD1 or TRBD2 (5 bases each). The CDR3 is 15 residues long. V was cut by 3 bases and J by 9 bases, with 20 bases left in between. Germline CDR1 reads MNHNS; CDR2 reads SASEGT. In DNA form, the CDR3 reads TGTGCCAGCAGTGAGTATACAGGCCCGGAGAGGGCCCAGTACTTC. Translation: CASSEYTGPERAQYF.

The chain is built from TRBV28 and TRBJ1-2, with a possible D match to TRBD1 (6 bases). The CDR3 consists of 13 residues. Germline CDR1 reads MDHEN; CDR2 reads SYDVKM. Trimming left V 4 bases short and J 7 bases short, with 13 bases between. DNA of the CDR3: TGTGCCAGCAGTTCCTCAGGGACACTTGGCTACACCTTC. Its protein product is CASSSSGTLGYTF.

This rearrangement joins TRBV7-2 to TRBJ1-2; the match to TRBD1 covers 9 bases. Germline V gene sequence: CDR1 SGHTA, CDR2 FQGNSA. The CDR3 totals 15 residues. The V segment lost 1 base and the J segment 4 bases; nucleotides outside the gene matches: 4. CDR3 residues: CASSLETGGGYGYTF. As DNA, the CDR3 is TGTGCCAGCAGCTTAGAAACAGGGGGCGGCTATGGCTACACCTTC.

The chain couples TRBV29-1 to TRBJ1-1; D unresolved. The CDR3 covers 10 residues. Germline CDR1 is SQVTM and CDR2 is ANQGSEA. V was cut by 4 bases and J by 8 bases, with 8 bases left in between. Written as DNA, the CDR3 is TGCAGCGTTGTACAGAGGGAAGCTTTCTTT. Protein sequence: CSVVQREAFF.

The rearrangement uses TRBV6-4 and TRBJ2-3; possible D gene TRBD2, 6 bases. The V and J ends lost 6 bases and 0 bases respectively, with 7 bases between them. The germline gives CDR1 MRHNA, CDR2 SNTAGT. The CDR3 has 13 amino acids. The CDR3: CASSRESTDTQYF. CDR3 nucleotides: TGTGCCAGCAGCCGGGAGAGCACAGATACGCAGTATTTT.

The rearrangement uses TRBV7-9 and TRBJ1-4, with D uncertain. Germline lookup yields CDR1 SEHNR and CDR2 FQNEAQ (reference sequence). V was pared by 4 bases and J by 8 bases, with 8 bases between. The CDR3 totals 12 residues. CDR3 loop: CASSWVGEKLFF. In DNA form, the CDR3 reads TGTGCCAGCAGCTGGGTGGGGGAAAAACTGTTTTTT.

The V call is TRBV5-1, the J call TRBJ1-6, with 10 bases matching TRBD1. V was clipped by 1 base and J by 8 bases; unmatched bases: 9. CDR3 length: 17 amino acids. The V gene's germline CDR1 is SGHRS and CDR2 YFSETQ. CDR3 sequence (DNA): TGCGCCAGCAGCTTGAACGGTGGACAGGGGGTCGATTCACCCCTCCACTTT. This sequence encodes CASSLNGGQGVDSPLHF.

The chain links TRBV30 to TRBJ1-2; D is undetermined. The CDR3 is 16 amino acids. Trimming removed 0 bases at V and 2 bases at J, with 16 bases between. Germline CDR1 GTSNPN, CDR2 SVGIG (reference sequence). This chain's CDR3 is CAWSVMARSSNYGYTF. The CDR3 nucleotides read TGTGCCTGGAGTGTAATGGCCCGCAGTTCCAACTATGGCTACACCTTC.

This chain uses TRBV7-8 with TRBJ2-3, with 8 bases matching TRBD2. Germline V gene data show CDR1 as SGHVS and CDR2 as FQNEAQ. The CDR3 spans 14 residues. V gave up 6 bases and J gave up 2 bases; unmatched junction bases: 4. The DNA for the CDR3 is TGTGCCAGCAGGGGACTAGGTTTCACAGATACGCAGTATTTT. Residues: CASRGLGFTDTQYF.

The rearrangement links TRBV19 to TRBJ1-4; maybe TRBD1 (5 bases). The CDR3 is made up of 16 amino acids. The V end was cut by 1 base, the J end by 0 bases, with 9 bases between. CDR1 is LNHDA and CDR2 is SQIVND in the germline V gene (reference sequence). In nucleotides, the CDR3 is TGTGCCAGTAGTATAGGGGGGACGGCAACTAATGAAAAACTGTTTTTT. Its translation is CASSIGGTATNEKLFF.

The rearrangement joins TRBV2 to TRBJ2-5; possibly TRBD1 for D (5 bases). Trimming left V 4 bases short and J 5 bases short, with 11 bases between. The length of the CDR3 is 13 residues. Germline assignment: CDR1 SNHLY and CDR2 FYNNEI. The CDR3 sequence is CASSGPGWETQYF. Here the CDR3 DNA reads TGTGCCAGCAGTGGTCCAGGGTGGGAGACCCAGTACTTC.

The gene calls are TRBV29-1 and TRBJ2-4; 7 positions match TRBD2. V lost 3 bases and J lost 5; bases outside the gene matches: 10. This CDR3 spans 15 amino acids. Germline values: CDR1 SQVTM, CDR2 ANQGSEA. CDR3 loop: CSVDPLRSGENIQYF. In DNA, the CDR3 is TGCAGCGTTGATCCCCTCCGCAGCGGGGAAAACATTCAGTACTTC.

The rearrangement links TRBV9 to TRBJ2-1; possibly TRBD1 for D (5 bases). Trimming removed 0 bases at V and 6 bases at J, with 13 bases between. CDR1 SGDLS and CDR2 YYNGEE come from the germline V gene. The CDR3 is 15 residues long. CDR3 DNA sequence: TGTGCCAGCAGCGTAGAGGCTAGGGGAACCAATGAGCAGTTCTTC. Its protein is CASSVEARGTNEQFF. Drawing the rest from reference TRBV9 and TRBJ2-1, the complete variable domain is DSGVTQTPKHLITATGQRVTLRCSPRSGDLSVYWYQQSLDQGLQFLIQYYNGEERAKGNILERFSAQQFPDLHSELNLSSLELGDSALYFCASSVEARGTNEQFFGPGTRLTVL.

The chain carries TRBV7-7 and TRBJ2-2, with TRBD2 as a possible D gene (7 bases). The CDR3 extends over 15 amino acids. With 5 bases removed from V and 6 bases from J, the gap between germline ends came to 16 bases. Germline-derived CDR1 and CDR2 are SSHAT and FNYEAQ (reference sequence). CDR3 loop: CASSPIGGPAGELFF. In DNA form, the CDR3 reads TGTGCCAGCAGCCCTATCGGGGGGCCTGCCGGGGAGCTGTTTTTT.

This clone was counted only a few times. The chain is built from TRBV28 and TRBJ1-2; 8 bases are a match to TRBD1. CDR3 length: 14 residues. With 6 bases clipped from V and 8 bases from J, the junction kept 11 bases outside the gene matches. Germline assignment: CDR1 MDHEN and CDR2 SYDVKM. The CDR3: CASRGQATTYGYTF. In nucleotides, the CDR3 is TGTGCCAGCAGGGGACAGGCAACTACCTACGGCTACACCTTC.

CDR3 sequence reads: CASSLTGGSADTQYF. The CDR3 DNA sequence: TGTGCCAGCAGCTTGACTGGCGGGAGCGCAGATACGCAGTATTTT. The rearrangement links TRBV11-1 to TRBJ2-3, with TRBD2 matching over 7 bases. Germline loops: CDR1 SGHAT, CDR2 FQDESV (reference sequence). V gave up 3 bases and J gave up 4 bases; unmatched junction bases: 7. The CDR3 sequence is 15 residues long.

The chain links TRBV19 to TRBJ1-5; D is unresolved. CDR1 and CDR2 from the germline V gene are LNHDA and SQIVND (reference sequence). The CDR3 consists of 14 residues. Deletions cut 1 base from V and 3 bases from J, with 7 bases between. This CDR3 is CASSIGAPNQPQHF. The CDR3 DNA is TGTGCCAGTAGTATAGGAGCCCCCAATCAGCCCCAGCATTTT.

The rearrangement joins TRBV11-1 to TRBJ2-5; TRBD2 aligns across 12 bases. The V segment lost 5 bases and the J segment 5 bases; nucleotides outside the gene matches: 6. The CDR3 length is 15 residues. Germline lookup yields CDR1 SGHAT and CDR2 FQDESV (reference sequence). The CDR3 coding sequence is TGTGCCAGCAGCGTAACTAGCGGGGGGAAGGAGACCCAGTACTTC. As protein: CASSVTSGGKETQYF.

The chain has TRBV28 and TRBJ2-3; 9 nucleotides match TRBD1. CDR1 is MDHEN, CDR2 SYDVKM, per germline. The J segment lost 2 bases and the V segment lost 4 bases, leaving 7 bases of the junction unmatched. This CDR3 spans 16 amino acids. CDR3 sequence reads: CASSYQTGGSTDTQYF. CDR3 coding DNA: TGTGCCAGCAGTTATCAGACAGGGGGATCCACAGATACGCAGTATTTT.

The V and J genes are TRBV7-9 and TRBJ1-1; TRBD1 aligns across 7 bases. With V trimmed by 3 bases and J by 6 bases, 1 base remained unmatched. Germline CDR1 reads SEHNR; CDR2 reads FQNEAQ (reference sequence). The CDR3 is 12 residues long. CDR3 region: CASSFQGAEAFF. The CDR3, as DNA: TGTGCCAGCAGCTTCCAGGGGGCTGAAGCTTTCTTT. Complete variable domain (other parts from reference TRBV7-9 and TRBJ1-1): DTGVSQNPRHKITKRGQNVTFRCDPISEHNRLYWYRQTLGQGPEFLTYFQNEAQLEKSRLLSDRFSAERPKGSFSTLEIQRTEQGDSAMYLCASSFQGAEAFFGQGTRLTVV.